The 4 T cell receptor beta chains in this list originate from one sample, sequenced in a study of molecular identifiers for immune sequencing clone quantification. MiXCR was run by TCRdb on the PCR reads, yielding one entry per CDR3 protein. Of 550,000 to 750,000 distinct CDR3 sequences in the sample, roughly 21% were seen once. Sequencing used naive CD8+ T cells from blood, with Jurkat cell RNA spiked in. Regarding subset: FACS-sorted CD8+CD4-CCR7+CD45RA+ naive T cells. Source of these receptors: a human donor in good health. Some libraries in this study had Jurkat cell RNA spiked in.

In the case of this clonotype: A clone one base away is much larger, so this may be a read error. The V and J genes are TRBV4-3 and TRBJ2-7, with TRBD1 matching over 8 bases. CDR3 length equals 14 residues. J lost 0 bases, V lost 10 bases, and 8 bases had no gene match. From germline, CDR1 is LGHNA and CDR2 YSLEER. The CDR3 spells CATTGQAVSYEQYF. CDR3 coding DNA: TGCGCCACGACGGGACAGGCCGTCTCCTACGAGCAGTACTTC.

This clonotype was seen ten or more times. Here the CDR3 reads CASSHRDKAWYEQYF. In nucleotides, the CDR3 is TGTGCCAGCAGCCACCGGGATAAAGCCTGGTACGAGCAGTACTTC. The rearrangement uses TRBV7-9 and TRBJ2-7; D is perhaps TRBD2 (5 bases). V lost 5 bases and J lost 4, with 18 bases in between. Germline values: CDR1 SEHNR, CDR2 FQNEAQ (reference sequence). This CDR3 contains 15 residues.

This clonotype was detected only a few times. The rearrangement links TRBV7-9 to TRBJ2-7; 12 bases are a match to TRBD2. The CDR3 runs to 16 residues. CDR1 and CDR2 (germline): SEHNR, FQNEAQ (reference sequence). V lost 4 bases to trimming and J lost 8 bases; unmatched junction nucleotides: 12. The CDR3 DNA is TGTGCCAGCAGCTCCAACAGACTAGCGGGGGTATACAAGCAGTACTTC. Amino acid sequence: CASSSNRLAGVYKQYF. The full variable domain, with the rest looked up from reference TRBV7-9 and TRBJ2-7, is DTGVSQNPRHKITKRGQNVTFRCDPISEHNRLYWYRQTLGQGPEFLTYFQNEAQLEKSRLLSDRFSAERPKGSFSTLEIQRTEQGDSAMYLCASSSNRLAGVYKQYFGPGTRLTVT.

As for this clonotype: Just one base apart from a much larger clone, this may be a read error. The CDR3 protein is CASNFYRRGQGYQETQYF. The CDR3, as DNA: TGTGCCAGCAACTTCTACCGCCGCGGACAGGGGTACCAAGAGACCCAGTACTTC. The chain couples TRBV7-6 to TRBJ2-5, with 9 positions matching TRBD1. Germline loops: CDR1 SGHVS, CDR2 FNYEAQ. The V segment lost 7 bases and the J segment 0 bases; nucleotides outside the gene matches: 15. CDR3 size: 18 residues.